Following are 14 T cell receptor beta chains from one sample sequenced in a study of blood T cell repertoires in COVID-19. The data were produced by immunoSEQ multiplex PCR, yet TCRdb's version contains in-frame clones alone and is incomplete. The sample carries under 250,000 clones, approximately 91% recorded once. Material for sequencing was peripheral blood. All receptors come from a man aged 25-40 years with COVID-19, enrolled during active disease.

The chain recombines TRBV4-1 with TRBJ1-6; TRBD1 matches at 8 bases. The J segment lost 8 bases and the V segment lost 3 bases, leaving 9 bases of the junction unmatched. Germline V lookup: CDR1 MGHRA, CDR2 YSYEKL. This CDR3 has 16 residues. DNA of the CDR3: TGCGCCAGCAGCCATTTCCAGGGGGCGAAAGATTCACCCCTCCACTTT. Protein: CASSHFQGAKDSPLHF.

The chain employs TRBV9 and TRBJ2-3; TRBD1 matches 8 bases. This CDR3 spans 15 amino acids. Trimming took 0 bases from V and 1 from J; bases not matched to a gene: 1. The germline V gene has CDR1 SGDLS and CDR2 YYNGEE. Written as DNA, the CDR3 is TGTGCCAGCAGCGTAGCGACAGGGGGCACAGATACGCAGTATTTT. Its protein product is CASSVATGGTDTQYF.

V is TRBV14 and J is TRBJ2-1; 11 bases fit TRBD2. The trim removed 1 base at V and 7 bases at J, leaving 6 bases unmatched. The CDR3 covers 16 residues. Germline lookup yields CDR1 SGHDN and CDR2 FVKESK. This CDR3 is CASSQVAGGPDNEQFF. For the CDR3, the DNA is TGTGCCAGCAGCCAAGTAGCGGGGGGGCCCGATAATGAGCAGTTCTTC.

The genes are TRBV19 and TRBJ1-1; D is possibly TRBD1 (5 bases). V was trimmed by 1 base and J by 4 bases, leaving 13 bases between them. The germline V gene encodes CDR1 LNHDA and CDR2 SQIVND (reference sequence). The length of the CDR3 is 15 residues. The DNA of the CDR3 is TGTGCCAGTAGTATAGGCCAACTCAGGGCCACTGAAGCTTTCTTT. Protein: CASSIGQLRATEAFF.

The chain recombines TRBV2 with TRBJ1-5; TRBD1 agrees at 7 bases. CDR3 size: 13 residues. V was clipped by 6 bases and J by 6 bases; unmatched bases: 5. Germline-derived CDR1 and CDR2 are SNHLY and FYNNEI. CDR3 coding DNA: TGTGCCAGCAGGAGAGGGGGCGTTCAGCCCCAGCATTTT. Its translation: CASRRGGVQPQHF.

The V gene is TRBV28, the J gene TRBJ1-5; D unclear. This CDR3 has 13 amino acids. Trimming removed 8 bases at V and 6 bases at J, with 14 bases between. CDR1 is MDHEN, CDR2 SYDVKM, per germline. The CDR3 nucleotides read TGTGCCAGCCGGTTAACCCCGGTTCAGCCCCAGCATTTT. This translates into CASRLTPVQPQHF.

V is TRBV11-2 and J is TRBJ1-5; D unresolved. This CDR3 is 12 amino acids long. V lost 4 bases and J 6 bases, leaving 7 bases between the germline ends. Germline V CDR1 and CDR2: SGHAT, FQNNGV. CDR3 amino acids: CASSSEGQPQHF. CDR3 nucleotides: TGTGCCAGCAGCTCCGAGGGTCAGCCCCAGCATTTT.

V is TRBV7-9 and J is TRBJ1-5; TRBD1 matches at 9 bases. The CDR3 has 16 amino acids. The germline CDR1 and CDR2 sequences are SEHNR and FQNEAQ (reference sequence). V lost 5 bases to trimming and J lost 0 bases; unmatched junction nucleotides: 5. The CDR3 DNA follows: TGTGCCAGCAGCCAACACAGGGGGCTTAGCAATCAGCCCCAGCATTTT. Amino acids: CASSQHRGLSNQPQHF.

The chain couples TRBV4-1 to TRBJ2-7; 12 bases are a match to TRBD2. J gave up 3 bases and V 1 base, and 4 bases lay outside the gene matches. Germline-derived CDR1 and CDR2 are MGHRA and YSYEKL. The CDR3 consists of 16 residues. CDR3 sequence reads: CASSQVRLAGDYEQYF. The CDR3 bases are TGCGCCAGCAGCCAAGTGAGACTAGCGGGGGACTACGAGCAGTACTTC.

CDR3 residues: CASSHGQDPYGYTF. CDR3 nucleotides: TGTGCCAGCAGCCACGGACAGGACCCCTATGGCTACACCTTC. The chain is built from TRBV6-2 or TRBV6-3 and TRBJ1-2; 7 bases are shared with TRBD1. The length of the CDR3 is 14 residues. V lost 6 bases to trimming and J lost 4 bases; unmatched junction nucleotides: 8. Per the germline V gene, CDR1 is MNHEY and CDR2 is SVGEGT.

CDR3 DNA: TGTGCCACCAGCAGAGATAACGAGGGTTGGCTGTATTCGAGCAATCAGCCCCAGCATTTT. Its translation is CATSRDNEGWLYSSNQPQHF. The chain joins TRBV15 to TRBJ1-5; no definite D call. This CDR3 region has 20 residues. The germline CDR1 and CDR2 sequences are LNHNV and YYDKDF (reference sequence). Trimming shortened V by 0 bases and J by 1 base, and 22 bases separated the two germline ends. Full variable domain (remainder filled in from reference TRBV15 and TRBJ1-5): DAMVIQNPRYQVTQFGKPVTLSCSQTLNHNVMYWYQQKSSQAPKLLFHYYDKDFNNEADTPDNFQSRRPNTSFCFLDIRSPGLGDTAMYLCATSRDNEGWLYSSNQPQHFGDGTRLSIL.

The chain joins TRBV5-4 to TRBJ1-4; 7 nucleotides agree with TRBD1. V gave up 3 bases and J gave up 8 bases; unmatched junction bases: 13. Per the germline V gene, CDR1 is SGHNT and CDR2 is YYREEE (reference sequence). The CDR3 runs 16 residues. CDR3 protein: CASSSPGTAVGEKLFF. The CDR3 nucleotides are TGTGCCAGCAGCTCGCCCGGGACAGCCGTAGGGGAAAAACTGTTTTTT.

The V call is TRBV2, the J call TRBJ1-1; tentative D call: TRBD1 (5 bases). The CDR3 is 12 amino acids. Germline CDR1 reads SNHLY; CDR2 reads FYNNEI. V gave up 8 bases and J gave up 6 bases, with 13 bases separating them. This CDR3 is CASVGQGSEAFF. The CDR3 DNA reads as TGTGCCAGCGTGGGGCAGGGCTCTGAAGCTTTCTTT.

This sequence joins TRBV19 and TRBJ2-6, with 11 nucleotides matching TRBD2. This CDR3 spans 16 amino acids. Germline V gene data show CDR1 as LNHDA and CDR2 as SQIVND (reference sequence). The J segment lost 4 bases and the V segment lost 5 bases, leaving 4 bases of the junction unmatched. The CDR3 loop reads CASSPGLADGANVLTF. The CDR3 DNA reads as TGTGCCAGTAGTCCGGGACTAGCGGACGGGGCCAACGTCCTGACTTTC.